One sample yielded the 29 T cell receptor beta chains listed below, sequenced in a study of cytomegalovirus exposure and HLA in healthy donors. This table comes from immunoSEQ multiplex PCR, and its TCRdb copy is limited to in-frame clones, with some not included. The table has about 220,000 clones, 88% seen once. Specimen: PBMCs. Receptors were obtained from a woman aged 18 to 35 in good health and CMV-seronegative.

J is TRBJ2-3 and V is TRBV7-3; 8 nucleotides agree with TRBD2. CDR1 and CDR2 from the germline V gene are SGHTA and FQGTGA. The CDR3 extends over 16 amino acids. V was clipped by 1 base and J by 0 bases; unmatched bases: 3. The chain's CDR3 is CASSLNPGGSTDTQYF. CDR3 bases: TGTGCCAGCAGCTTAAACCCGGGGGGGAGCACAGATACGCAGTATTTT. Based on the CDR3 plus reference TRBV7-3 and TRBJ2-3, the full variable domain is GAGVSQTPSNKVTEKGKYVELRCDPISGHTALYWYRQSLGQGPEFLIYFQGTGAADDSGLPNDRFFAVRPEGSVSTLKIQRTERGDSAVYLCASSLNPGGSTDTQYFGPGTRLTVL.

V is TRBV6-5 and J is TRBJ2-2; the match to TRBD1 covers 7 bases. Trimming at V came to 6 bases and at J to 4 bases, leaving 8 bases not matched to a gene. CDR3 length equals 15 residues. CDR1 and CDR2 from the germline V gene are MNHEY and SVGAGI. The CDR3, as DNA: TGTGCCAGCAGATTCGACAGGGTAGGCACCGGGGAGCTGTTTTTT. It codes for CASRFDRVGTGELFF.

This chain's CDR3 is CASSVPSGSSAEQFF. The CDR3 DNA follows: TGTGCCAGCAGCGTTCCTAGCGGGAGTTCGGCTGAGCAGTTCTTC. J is TRBJ2-1 and V is TRBV7-9, with TRBD2 identical over 10 bases. CDR3 size: 15 residues. J gave up 9 bases and V 5 bases, and 10 bases lay outside the gene matches. The germline CDR1 and CDR2 sequences are SEHNR and FQNEAQ (reference sequence).

V gene TRBV4-1 combines with J gene TRBJ2-3; 14 bases are a match to TRBD2. In germline, CDR1 is MGHRA, CDR2 YSYEKL. This CDR3 spans 16 amino acids. V dropped 4 bases and J dropped 5; count of bases not matched to a gene: 5. The CDR3 DNA follows: TGCGCCAGCAGCCTTTCGACTAGCGGGAGGGGAGATACGCAGTATTTT. This gives the protein CASSLSTSGRGDTQYF.

CDR3 sequence: CASSYSTGGIEQFF. The CDR3 DNA reads as TGTGCCAGCAGTTACTCGACAGGGGGCATTGAGCAGTTCTTC. The V call is TRBV6-5, the J call TRBJ2-1; 10 bases match TRBD1. CDR3 length equals 14 residues. In germline, CDR1 is MNHEY, CDR2 SVGAGI. The J segment lost 9 bases and the V segment lost 0 bases, leaving 2 bases of the junction unmatched.

V gene TRBV30 combines with J gene TRBJ2-4, with 7 bases fitting TRBD1. Germline CDR1 reads GTSNPN; CDR2 reads SVGIG (reference sequence). The CDR3 contains 15 residues. V shed 4 bases and J 1 base; nucleotides not matched to a gene: 7. CDR3 DNA: TGTGCCTGGAACAGGGGCTCACGGGCCAAAAACATTCAGTACTTC. This gives the protein CAWNRGSRAKNIQYF.

The V gene is TRBV6-6, the J gene TRBJ1-5; D gene ambiguous. V was clipped by 4 bases and J by 1 base, with 11 bases between them. Germline assignment: CDR1 MNHNY and CDR2 SVGAGI (reference sequence). The CDR3 is 15 residues long. CDR3 sequence: CASSSSFMSNQPQHF. The CDR3, as DNA: TGTGCCAGCAGTTCCAGTTTCATGAGCAATCAGCCCCAGCATTTT.

The chain is built from TRBV28 and TRBJ2-5; perhaps TRBD1 as D (5 bases). Looked up from germline, CDR1 is MDHEN and CDR2 is SYDVKM. Trimming removed 8 bases at V and 1 base at J, with 8 bases between. This CDR3 comprises 12 residues. The CDR3: CASRRGQETQYF. The CDR3 bases are TGTGCCAGCCGTAGGGGCCAAGAGACCCAGTACTTC.

The CDR3 sequence: CASSVHSGTSTDTQYF. Written as DNA, the CDR3 is TGTGCCAGCAGTGTACATAGCGGGACTAGCACAGATACGCAGTATTTT. J is TRBJ2-3 and V is TRBV25-1, with 8 positions matching TRBD2. With 4 bases clipped from V and 0 bases from J, the junction kept 6 bases outside the gene matches. The germline CDR1 and CDR2 sequences are MGHDK and SYGVNS. The CDR3 spans 16 residues.

This clone is a singleton in its sample. V gene TRBV5-4 combines with J gene TRBJ1-2; no clear D gene. This CDR3 has 14 amino acids. CDR1 SGHNT and CDR2 YYREEE come from the germline V gene (reference sequence). V was trimmed by 3 bases and J by 7 bases, leaving 16 bases between them. The CDR3 nucleotides read TGTGCCAGCAGCTCACCGCCCAGGAAGGTTGGCTACACCTTC. It translates to CASSSPPRKVGYTF.

The V call is TRBV30, the J call TRBJ2-3, with 12 bases that match TRBD2. Trimming at V came to 3 bases and at J to 5 bases, leaving 3 bases not matched to a gene. Germline V gene data show CDR1 as GTSNPN and CDR2 as SVGIG (reference sequence). This CDR3 has 14 residues. The CDR3: CAWRTSGSGDTQYF. In nucleotides, the CDR3 is TGTGCCTGGAGGACTAGCGGGAGTGGAGATACGCAGTATTTT.

This rearrangement joins TRBV5-6 to TRBJ2-7; no definite D call. Trimming left V 0 bases short and J 3 bases short, with 16 bases between. Germline CDR1 is SGHDT and CDR2 is YYEEEE. The length of the CDR3 is 16 residues. The DNA of the CDR3 is TGTGCCAGCAGCTTGGCTGTCCAAATCGCGGACTACGAGCAGTACTTC. The encoded protein is CASSLAVQIADYEQYF.

This chain links TRBV6-6 with TRBJ2-3, with 9 bases matching TRBD1. Germline V gene data show CDR1 as MNHNY and CDR2 as SVGAGI (reference sequence). V lost 3 bases, J lost 1 base, and 5 bases stayed unmatched. This CDR3 is 16 amino acids long. CDR3 amino acids: CASSYTGQGGTDTQYF. For the CDR3, the DNA is TGTGCCAGCAGTTATACGGGACAGGGCGGCACAGATACGCAGTATTTT.

Only one count was recorded for this clone. The chain carries TRBV29-1 and TRBJ2-1; 9 bases fit TRBD2. The length of the CDR3 is 18 residues. Per the germline V gene, CDR1 is SQVTM and CDR2 is ANQGSEA. V gave up 6 bases and J gave up 0 bases; unmatched junction bases: 15. CDR3 amino acids: CSVVGGLAHRSSYNEQFF. CDR3 nucleotides: TGCAGCGTAGTCGGGGGACTAGCCCATAGAAGCTCCTACAATGAGCAGTTCTTC.

Written as DNA, the CDR3 is TGTGCCAGCAGGCAACTAGCAGTTAATGAGCAGTTCTTC. Translated: CASRQLAVNEQFF. The rearrangement links TRBV2 to TRBJ2-1; D possibly corresponds to TRBD2 (6 bases). V gave up 6 bases and J gave up 7 bases, with 13 bases separating them. CDR1 is SNHLY and CDR2 is FYNNEI in the germline V gene. The CDR3 loop spans 13 amino acids.

V and J are TRBV28 and TRBJ2-3; D perhaps matches TRBD2 (6 bases). This CDR3 is 17 amino acids long. The germline V gene has CDR1 MDHEN and CDR2 SYDVKM. The germline V and J ends were trimmed by 5 bases and 0 bases, with 18 bases remaining between them. This CDR3 reads CASSPIDSGGSTDTQYF. Here the CDR3 DNA reads TGTGCCAGCAGTCCCATCGATAGCGGAGGGAGCACAGATACGCAGTATTTT. Variable domain in full (rest from reference TRBV28 and TRBJ2-3): DVKVTQSSRYLVKRTGEKVFLECVQDMDHENMFWYRQDPGLGLRLIYFSYDVKMKEKGDIPEGYSVSREKKERFSLILESASTNQTSMYLCASSPIDSGGSTDTQYFGPGTRLTVL.

This rearrangement joins TRBV27 to TRBJ2-1; 7 positions agree with TRBD2. The CDR3 contains 15 residues. The germline CDR1 and CDR2 sequences are MNHEY and SMNVEV (reference sequence). V lost 2 bases, J lost 5 bases, and 6 bases stayed unmatched. Here the CDR3 reads CASSLLAGVHNEQFF. CDR3 nucleotide sequence: TGTGCCAGCAGTTTACTCGCGGGGGTCCACAATGAGCAGTTCTTC.

The V call is TRBV5-1, the J call TRBJ2-1, with TRBD2 identical over 7 bases. This CDR3 spans 16 amino acids. In germline, CDR1 is SGHRS, CDR2 YFSETQ. The V segment lost 4 bases and the J segment 1 base; nucleotides outside the gene matches: 8. This CDR3 reads CASSRTSGASYNEQFF. The DNA for the CDR3 is TGCGCCAGCAGCAGGACTAGTGGGGCTTCCTACAATGAGCAGTTCTTC.

This rearrangement joins TRBV4-2 to TRBJ2-2, with TRBD2 matching 10 bases. CDR3 length: 21 residues. Losses at the gene ends were 0 bases for V and 6 bases for J; bases not matched to a gene: 19. CDR1 is LGHNA and CDR2 is YNFKEQ in the germline V gene. Written as DNA, the CDR3 is TGTGCCAGCAGCCAAGATCCCACCAGCGGGAGGGCCTCCGACGGTCCCGGGGAGCTGTTTTTT. Translated: CASSQDPTSGRASDGPGELFF.

V and J are TRBV27 and TRBJ1-2; 8 nucleotides match TRBD1. In germline, CDR1 is MNHEY, CDR2 SMNVEV (reference sequence). J lost 3 bases, V lost 3 bases, and 3 bases had no gene match. CDR3 length equals 14 residues. CDR3: CASSLTGADYGYTF. DNA for the CDR3: TGTGCCAGCAGTTTGACAGGGGCGGACTATGGCTACACCTTC.

This chain links TRBV4-1 with TRBJ2-7, with 7 bases aligning to TRBD1. CDR3 length: 14 amino acids. The ends lost 1 base at V and 3 bases at J; junction bases unmatched: 3. The germline V gene has CDR1 MGHRA and CDR2 YSYEKL. The CDR3 sequence is CASSQVRQGYEQYF. Written as DNA, the CDR3 is TGCGCCAGCAGCCAAGTGCGACAGGGCTACGAGCAGTACTTC.

The chain couples TRBV28 to TRBJ2-1; tentative D call: TRBD1 (5 bases). V lost 3 bases, J lost 6 bases, and 9 bases lay in between. This CDR3 spans 13 amino acids. Germline lookup yields CDR1 MDHEN and CDR2 SYDVKM. The CDR3 DNA reads as TGTGCCAGCAGTTTTATCCAGGGCAATGAGCAGTTCTTC. It yields the protein CASSFIQGNEQFF.

This clone has only one observation. This chain connects TRBV5-4 to TRBJ2-3; TRBD2 might be the D (6 bases). V shed 6 bases and J shed 1 base, with 15 bases lying between them. CDR1 and CDR2 from the germline V gene are SGHNT and YYREEE (reference sequence). The CDR3 consists of 15 residues. CDR3 residues: CASNVGGRGTDTQYF. For the CDR3, the DNA is TGTGCCAGCAACGTCGGGGGAAGGGGCACAGATACGCAGTATTTT.

The rearrangement joins TRBV5-1 to TRBJ2-7; TRBD2 matches at 13 bases. Germline CDR1 reads SGHRS; CDR2 reads YFSETQ. The CDR3 spans 13 residues. V trimming: 9 bases; J trimming: 6 bases; junction bases outside the gene matches: 6. CDR3 region: CATSTSGRIEQYF. The CDR3 DNA is TGCGCCACCTCGACTAGCGGGAGGATCGAGCAGTACTTC. Together with reference TRBV5-1 and TRBJ2-7, the CDR3 gives the full variable domain: KAGVTQTPRYLIKTRGQQVTLSCSPISGHRSVSWYQQTPGQGLQFLFEYFSETQRNKGNFPGRFSGRQFSNSRSEMNVSTLELGDSALYLCATSTSGRIEQYFGPGTRLTVT.

This clone appeared once. This chain links TRBV5-1 with TRBJ2-5, with 10 bases lining up with TRBD2. Trimming took 3 bases from V and 4 from J; bases not matched to a gene: 6. This CDR3 has 15 residues. Germline assignment: CDR1 SGHRS and CDR2 YFSETQ. Here the CDR3 reads CASSSLAGGGETQYF. The CDR3 bases are TGCGCCAGCAGCTCCTTAGCGGGAGGAGGAGAGACCCAGTACTTC.

This clone turned up a few times. The V call is TRBV28, the J call TRBJ2-7; tentatively, D is TRBD1 (5 bases). Trimming stripped 2 bases from V and 4 bases from J, with 12 bases between. Per germline, CDR1 MDHEN and CDR2 SYDVKM. The CDR3 extends over 14 amino acids. The CDR3 DNA follows: TGTGCCAGCAGTTTACTTAGGGGCGGTTACGAGCAGTACTTC. As protein: CASSLLRGGYEQYF.

This chain joins TRBV30 and TRBJ1-2; D is perhaps TRBD1 (6 bases). This CDR3 contains 18 residues. In germline, CDR1 is GTSNPN, CDR2 SVGIG (reference sequence). Trimming removed 3 bases from V and 0 bases from J, with 23 bases in between. The CDR3 here is CAWSRISGTPSANYGYTF. For the CDR3, the DNA is TGTGCCTGGAGCAGAATTTCCGGGACACCGTCCGCTAACTATGGCTACACCTTC.

The CDR3 DNA follows: TGTGCCAGCAGCTTAGCTTGGGGCGCCGAGCAAGGAGCTTTCTTT. Residues: CASSLAWGAEQGAFF. The rearrangement uses TRBV7-9 and TRBJ1-1, with a weak D call TRBD1 (5 bases). Trimming cost V 0 bases and J 10 bases, with 18 bases left between them. Germline V gene sequence: CDR1 SEHNR, CDR2 FQNEAQ (reference sequence). The CDR3 covers 15 residues.

The J gene is TRBJ2-1, the V gene TRBV27, with 8 bases aligning to TRBD2. In germline, CDR1 is MNHEY, CDR2 SMNVEV (reference sequence). V was clipped by 3 bases and J by 5 bases; unmatched bases: 9. The CDR3 covers 16 residues. CDR3 residues: CASSLERELPNNEQFF. The CDR3 DNA follows: TGTGCCAGCAGTTTGGAGCGGGAGCTTCCTAACAATGAGCAGTTCTTC.